This TCR beta chain comes out of a study of cytomegalovirus exposure and HLA in healthy donors. Study-level results: Cytomegalovirus-associated TCR beta chains were listed, numbering some 180.

In regard to this clone: Its antigen is unknown.

PCR employed 60 Vbeta and 13 Jbeta primers. Using immunoSEQ multiplex PCR, the repertoire was profiled, and TCRdb retains in-frame clones only, with some absent. There are 150,000 to 200,000 clones in the sample; 80% to 85% occur only once, and 6.5% lies in the top ten. Germline CDR1 reads SGHNT; CDR2 reads YYREEE (reference sequence). Trimming left V 4 bases short and J 8 bases short, with 15 bases between. The CDR3 length is 13 residues. Sequencing was carried out using PBMCs. The chain uses TRBV5-4 and TRBJ1-2; tentatively, D is TRBD1 (5 bases). This clonotype originated in a woman in her forties or fifties in good health and CMV-seropositive. The CDR3 region has the DNA TGTGCCAGCAGCCTGAGGGAGGGGAAGGGCTACACCTTC. As protein: CASSLREGKGYTF.